The 18 T cell receptor beta chains presented below share a single source sample, sequenced in a study of T-cell memory formation after mild COVID-19. One entry per CDR3 protein results from TCRdb running MiXCR on the 5' RACE reads. The repertoire holds 150,000 or so distinct CDR3 sequences, around 13% seen once, with 14% in the top ten. Sequencing used PBMCs or a T cell subset sorted from them (not recorded which). The receptor source for this set is an adult woman who had mild COVID-19 (a few samples of this study predate the infection). Cell type and time point are not known.

This clonotype was seen more than once but under ten times. V is TRBV27 and J is TRBJ2-3, with TRBD2 as a possible D gene (5 bases). Germline V gene data show CDR1 as MNHEY and CDR2 as SMNVEV (reference sequence). The CDR3 sequence is 15 residues long. V gave up 0 bases and J gave up 4 bases, with 11 bases separating them. The CDR3 sequence is CASSLSAAPPDTQYF. CDR3 sequence (DNA): TGTGCCAGCAGTTTATCAGCGGCCCCCCCAGATACGCAGTATTTT.

This clonotype has just a few counts. The gene calls are TRBV15 and TRBJ1-1; possibly TRBD1 for D (6 bases). The length of the CDR3 is 16 residues. V gave up 4 bases and J gave up 4 bases, with 19 bases separating them. The germline V gene encodes CDR1 LNHNV and CDR2 YYDKDF (reference sequence). The CDR3: CATSIPPGGAGTEAFF. CDR3 nucleotides: TGTGCCACCAGCATACCCCCCGGGGGGGCCGGCACTGAAGCTTTCTTT. Together with reference TRBV15 and TRBJ1-1, the CDR3 gives the full variable domain: DAMVIQNPRYQVTQFGKPVTLSCSQTLNHNVMYWYQQKSSQAPKLLFHYYDKDFNNEADTPDNFQSRRPNTSFCFLDIRSPGLGDTAMYLCATSIPPGGAGTEAFFGQGTRLTVV.

In DNA, the CDR3 is TGCAGTGCTAGACAGGGTTTTGCCGGGGAGCTGTTTTTT. Its protein product is CSARQGFAGELFF. V and J are TRBV20-1 and TRBJ2-2; TRBD1 might be the D (5 bases). The length of the CDR3 is 13 residues. Per germline, CDR1 DFQATT and CDR2 SNEGSKA (reference sequence). V was cut by 2 bases and J by 6 bases, with 10 bases left in between.

This clonotype has only a few counts. The chain carries TRBV7-8 and TRBJ2-7, with D possibly TRBD2 on 6 matching bases. The CDR3 extends over 14 amino acids. Germline CDR1 and CDR2: SGHVS and FQNEAQ. Between the trimmed V and J ends, which lost 1 base and 4 bases, there was a span of 11 bases. This CDR3 is CASSLGGKTYEQYF. The CDR3 bases are TGTGCCAGCAGCTTAGGCGGGAAAACGTACGAGCAGTACTTC.

The chain recombines TRBV2 with TRBJ2-1; D is possibly TRBD2 (6 bases). Per germline, CDR1 SNHLY and CDR2 FYNNEI. V lost 2 bases and J 6 bases, leaving 14 bases between the germline ends. This CDR3 has 15 residues. The CDR3 region is CASSELGSGGNEQFF. The CDR3 coding sequence is TGTGCCAGCAGTGAACTGGGTAGCGGTGGCAATGAGCAGTTCTTC.

This clonotype was detected a few times. This sequence joins TRBV11-2 and TRBJ2-2, with 7 bases identical to TRBD2. The CDR3 runs to 19 residues. V dropped 1 base and J dropped 3; count of bases not matched to a gene: 14. Per the germline V gene, CDR1 is SGHAT and CDR2 is FQNNGV. As DNA, the CDR3 is TGTGCCAGCAGCTTAGTTTCTTGGCGGGAGAAAGTCGACACCGGGGAGCTGTTTTTT. This sequence encodes CASSLVSWREKVDTGELFF.

The chain uses TRBV18 and TRBJ2-3; weak D call: TRBD1 (6 bases). V was pared by 3 bases and J by 4 bases, with 14 bases between. The CDR3 spans 15 residues. CDR1 is KGHSH, CDR2 LQKENI, per germline. CDR3 DNA sequence: TGTGCCAGCTCACCGTCGCAGGGGATAGCAGATACGCAGTATTTT. Protein sequence: CASSPSQGIADTQYF.

This clonotype appeared a few times. This chain uses TRBV7-2 with TRBJ2-1; TRBD2 matches at 11 bases. Trimming at V came to 5 bases and at J to 5 bases, leaving 5 bases not matched to a gene. CDR1 is SGHTA and CDR2 is FQGNSA in the germline V gene. The length of the CDR3 is 15 residues. The CDR3 here is CASSPLAGGDNEQFF. In DNA form, the CDR3 reads TGTGCCAGCAGCCCCCTAGCGGGGGGAGACAATGAGCAGTTCTTC. The full variable domain, with the rest looked up from reference TRBV7-2 and TRBJ2-1, is GAGVSQSPSNKVTEKGKDVELRCDPISGHTALYWYRQSLGQGLEFLIYFQGNSAPDKSGLPSDRFSAERTGGSVSTLTIQRTQQEDSAVYLCASSPLAGGDNEQFFGPGTRLTVL.

V usage is TRBV18 and J usage is TRBJ2-5, with unresolved D. With 0 bases removed from V and 5 bases from J, the gap between germline ends came to 7 bases. The CDR3 is 13 amino acids. From germline, CDR1 is KGHSH and CDR2 LQKENI. CDR3 loop: CASSPPGLETQYF. The CDR3 DNA reads TGTGCCAGCTCACCACCGGGTCTGGAGACCCAGTACTTC.

The V and J genes are TRBV20-1 and TRBJ1-1; tentative D call: TRBD1 (6 bases). Trimming shortened V by 6 bases and J by 4 bases, and 12 bases separated the two germline ends. The CDR3 is 12 residues long. Per the germline V gene, CDR1 is DFQATT and CDR2 is SNEGSKA (reference sequence). The CDR3 region is CSAKTGPTEAFF. The CDR3 DNA reads TGCAGTGCCAAGACAGGTCCCACTGAAGCTTTCTTT.

This clonotype was seen a handful of times. V and J are TRBV2 and TRBJ2-5, with D tentatively TRBD1 (5 bases). Germline-derived CDR1 and CDR2 are SNHLY and FYNNEI. CDR3 size: 11 residues. Trimming took off 5 bases at V and 7 bases at J, with 8 bases between the two ends. This CDR3 is CASSYQGTQYF. CDR3 in DNA: TGTGCCAGCAGTTACCAGGGGACCCAGTACTTC.

The chain has TRBV19 and TRBJ2-7, with TRBD1 identical over 12 bases. Germline CDR1 and CDR2: LNHDA and SQIVND (reference sequence). The CDR3 totals 18 residues. The V segment lost 5 bases and the J segment 1 base; nucleotides outside the gene matches: 12. Here the CDR3 DNA reads TGTGCCAGTAGTCGCGAGGGGACAGGGGGCGCGGGATCCTACGAGCAGTACTTC. Its translation is CASSREGTGGAGSYEQYF.

As regards this clonotype: Mismatch with germline at one junction end may stem from a read error. The chain is built from TRBV4-2 and TRBJ1-4; 8 positions agree with TRBD1. This CDR3 region has 15 residues. Germline V gives CDR1 LGHNA, CDR2 YNFKEQ. The CDR3 region is CASRRQGSSNEKLYF. For the CDR3, the DNA is TGTGCCAGCCGCCGACAGGGGTCTTCTAATGAAAAACTGTATTTT.

This clonotype was picked up a small number of times. The gene calls are TRBV20-1 and TRBJ2-1; 11 bases map to TRBD2. CDR3 length equals 16 residues. Looked up from germline, CDR1 is DFQATT and CDR2 is SNEGSKA (reference sequence). With V trimmed by 5 bases and J by 4 bases, 10 bases remained unmatched. CDR3 amino acids: CSAPDSSGRTYNEQFF. As DNA, the CDR3 is TGCAGTGCTCCGGATTCTAGCGGGAGGACTTACAATGAGCAGTTCTTC.

The CDR3 DNA follows: TGTGCCAGCAGCTCCGGAACTAGAGGGAGGGTTGAGCAGTTCTTC. Protein sequence: CASSSGTRGRVEQFF. This rearrangement joins TRBV7-2 to TRBJ2-1; 7 bases are shared with TRBD2. The germline V gene has CDR1 SGHTA and CDR2 FQGNSA. CDR3 size: 15 residues. With 4 bases clipped from V and 9 bases from J, the junction kept 12 bases outside the gene matches.

V usage is TRBV3-1 and J usage is TRBJ2-6, with 11 bases matching TRBD2. The CDR3 consists of 19 residues. The V gene's germline CDR1 is LGHDT and CDR2 YNNKEL (reference sequence). V shed 2 bases and J 2 bases; nucleotides not matched to a gene: 8. The CDR3 region is CASSQPTTSGSAGANVLTF. CDR3 coding DNA: TGTGCCAGCAGCCAACCTACCACTAGCGGGAGTGCTGGGGCCAACGTCCTGACTTTC. The whole variable domain, filled in from reference TRBV3-1 and TRBJ2-6, reads DTAVSQTPKYLVTQMGNDKSIKCEQNLGHDTMYWYKQDSKKFLKIMFSYNNKELIINETVPNRFSPKSPDKAHLNLHINSLELGDSAVYFCASSQPTTSGSAGANVLTFGAGSRLTVL.

V usage is TRBV4-3 and J usage is TRBJ1-2; 8 bases are shared with TRBD1. The CDR3 consists of 16 residues. After removal of 3 bases from V and 12 bases from J, the junction contained 18 bases not matched to a gene. Germline V gene sequence: CDR1 LGHNA, CDR2 YSLEER. The CDR3 bases are TGCGCCAGCAGCCACTCCTCAGGACAGGGCGGAATAGAGCACACCTTC. Translating gives CASSHSSGQGGIEHTF.

This clonotype was seen more than once but under ten times. The chain is built from TRBV10-3 and TRBJ2-5; possible D gene TRBD2, 5 bases. Trimming cost V 6 bases and J 5 bases, with 10 bases left between them. Germline CDR1 is ENHRY and CDR2 is SYGVKD. This CDR3 spans 12 amino acids. CDR3 sequence: CAIRGSGETQYF. The CDR3 region has the DNA TGTGCCATCAGAGGGAGTGGGGAGACCCAGTACTTC.